This TCR beta chain appears in the sequencing data of a study of blood T cells in healthy people across ages. Overall study findings and caveats: The CMV status of each donor remained undetermined, and this could have confounded shifts in expanded clonotypes. Roughly linear declines in TCR beta diversity per million T cells occurred with age.

The authors ran a second PCR of 7 to 11 cycles using a sample-barcoded 5' primer and a J-beta primer mix. TCRdb re-derived calls from the 5' RACE reads in MiXCR, one entry per CDR3 protein. In the table there are about 930,000 distinct CDR3 sequences, around 29% of which are singletons. This clonotype was counted many times. The antigen is not known. V was cut by 6 bases and J by 9 bases, with 18 bases left in between. The CDR3 consists of 13 residues. In addition, the sample was reused for a study of T cells of mothers and their children. As reported in that work: Using around 1.6 ug per 15 ul, all extracted RNA underwent cDNA synthesis. Maternal samples each gave over 9.5 million TCR beta CDR3 reads, and child samples several million each.

The clonotype comes from a middle-aged woman in good health. The V call is TRBV12-3 or TRBV12-4, the J call TRBJ2-7, with D perhaps matching TRBD2 (5 bases). Source material: blood. The CDR3 sequence is CASRPNTAGMQYF. The DNA for the CDR3 is TGTGCCAGCAGGCCTAATACGGCCGGGATGCAGTACTTC.